This T cell receptor beta chain was identified during a study of cytomegalovirus exposure and HLA in healthy donors. After removal of 7 bases from V and 6 bases from J, the junction contained 10 bases not matched to a gene. The CDR3 runs to 15 residues. In germline, CDR1 is LNHDA, CDR2 SQIVND (reference sequence). A multiplex PCR was run with 60 Vbeta primers and 13 Jbeta primers. Profiled with immunoSEQ multiplex PCR; TCRdb holds only in-frame clones, not every one. The sample's table shows around 53,000 clones. The receptor was isolated from a male donor in good health and CMV-seropositive. The chain joins TRBV19 to TRBJ1-5; 9 bases fit TRBD1. Specimen: PBMCs. This CDR3 reads CASTEDRGYTQPQHF. CDR3 sequence (DNA): TGTGCCAGTACCGAGGACAGGGGTTATACTCAGCCCCAGCATTTT.